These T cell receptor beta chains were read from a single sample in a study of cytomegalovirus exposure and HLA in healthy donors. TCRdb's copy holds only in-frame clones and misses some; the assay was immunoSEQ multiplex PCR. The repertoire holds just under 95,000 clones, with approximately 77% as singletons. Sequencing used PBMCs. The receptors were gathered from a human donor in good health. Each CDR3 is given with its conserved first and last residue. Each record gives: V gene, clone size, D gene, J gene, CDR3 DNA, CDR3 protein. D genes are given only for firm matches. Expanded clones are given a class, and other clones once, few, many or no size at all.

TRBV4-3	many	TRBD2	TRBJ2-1	TGCGCCAGCAGCCAAGCTCTAGCGGACGCCTACAATGAGCAGTTCTTC	CASSQALADAYNEQFF
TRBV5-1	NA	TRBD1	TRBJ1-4	TGCGCCAGCAGCAGACAGGGCTCTAATGAAAAACTGTTTTTT	CASSRQGSNEKLFF
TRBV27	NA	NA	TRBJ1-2	TGTGCCAGCAGATCGGAAGTCAGGGGCTCGGGTAACTATGGCTACACCTTC	CASRSEVRGSGNYGYTF
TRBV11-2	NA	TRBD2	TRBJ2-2	TGTGCCAGCAGCTTAGTCGCCACTAGCGGGAGGGCTGTCGGGGAGCTGTTTTTT	CASSLVATSGRAVGELFF
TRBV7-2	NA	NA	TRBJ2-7	TGTGCCAGCAGCTTAGGTGTAACGCGGGCCTACGAGCAGTACTTC	CASSLGVTRAYEQYF
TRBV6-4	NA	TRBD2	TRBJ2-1	TGTGCCAGCAGCCTTAGCGGGAGTTCGGACAATGAGCAGTTCTTC	CASSLSGSSDNEQFF
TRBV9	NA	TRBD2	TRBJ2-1	TGTGCCAGCAGCGATCCCTCTAGCGGGGGATTATACAATGAGCAGTTCTTC	CASSDPSSGGLYNEQFF
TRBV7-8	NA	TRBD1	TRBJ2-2	TGTGCCAGCAGCCCGGACAGGGCGGGGACCGGGGAGCTGTTTTTT	CASSPDRAGTGELFF
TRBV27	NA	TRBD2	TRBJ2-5	TGTGCCAGCAGTTCCCCCATGGGCGGGAGGCCAGAGGCCCAGTACTTC	CASSSPMGGRPEAQYF
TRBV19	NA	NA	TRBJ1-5	TGTGCCAGTACTCAGAGCAATCAGCCCCAGCATTTT	CASTQSNQPQHF
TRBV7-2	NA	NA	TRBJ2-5	TGTGCCAGCTCCCCAGGGATCCAAGAGACCCAGTACTTC	CASSPGIQETQYF
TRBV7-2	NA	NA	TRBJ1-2	TGTGCCAGCAGCTTTCCGGGGGACTATGGCTACACCTTC	CASSFPGDYGYTF
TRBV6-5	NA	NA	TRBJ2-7	TGTGCCAGCAGTGGAGGACCGGGCTACGAGCAGTACTTC	CASSGGPGYEQYF
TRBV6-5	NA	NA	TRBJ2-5	TGTGCCAGCAGTTTCAGTGGAGGGACCCAGTACTTC	CASSFSGGTQYF
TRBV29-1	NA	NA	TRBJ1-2	TGCAGCGTTGACCGGGGGGGAGGGGGTGGCTACACCTTC	CSVDRGGGGGYTF
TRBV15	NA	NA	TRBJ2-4	TGTGCCACCAGCAGAGTCGGACCCCGACTAGGTTCGGCCAAAAACATTCAGTACTTC	CATSRVGPRLGSAKNIQYF
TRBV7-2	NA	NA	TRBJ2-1	TGTGCCAGCAGCTTAGCGGGGGGATTCTACAATGAGCAGTTCTTC	CASSLAGGFYNEQFF
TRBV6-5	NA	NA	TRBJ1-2	TGTGCCAGCAGTTCGGGGGTACGAGGCGGCTACACCTTC	CASSSGVRGGYTF
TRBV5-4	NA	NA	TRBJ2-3	TGTGCCAGCAGTCCCGACTCATCGCCTAGCACAGATACGCAGTATTTT	CASSPDSSPSTDTQYF
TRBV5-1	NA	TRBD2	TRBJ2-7	TGCGCCAGCAGCCCCGGACTAGCGGGAGCCTCCGAGCAGTACTTC	CASSPGLAGASEQYF
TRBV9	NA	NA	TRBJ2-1	TGTGCCAGCAGCGGCGCGTACAATGAGCAGTTCTTC	CASSGAYNEQFF
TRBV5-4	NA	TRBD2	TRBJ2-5	TGTGCCAGCAGCTTGGCCAGCGGGAAGTGGGAGACCCAGTACTTC	CASSLASGKWETQYF
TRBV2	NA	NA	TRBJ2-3	TGTGCCAGCAACCCAGGGGTCACAGATACGCAGTATTTT	CASNPGVTDTQYF
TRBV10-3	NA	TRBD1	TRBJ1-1	TGTGCCATCAGTGAGCCGACAGGGGGCACTGAAGCTTTCTTT	CAISEPTGGTEAFF
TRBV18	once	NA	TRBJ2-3	TGTGCCAGCTCACCGAACATAGATACGCAGTATTTT	CASSPNIDTQYF
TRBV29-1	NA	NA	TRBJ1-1	TGCAGCGTTATCGGCCGGGAGGAGAACACTGAAGCTTTCTTT	CSVIGREENTEAFF
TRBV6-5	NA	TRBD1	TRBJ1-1	TGTGCCAGCAGTAAGGGGGCCACTGAAGCTTTCTTT	CASSKGATEAFF
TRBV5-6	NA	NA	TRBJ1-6	TGTGCCAGCAGCTTGCCACAGGTCCAGTCACCCCTCCACTTT	CASSLPQVQSPLHF
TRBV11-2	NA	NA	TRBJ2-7	TGTGCCAGCAGCTCAGACAGAACCCCGTACGAGCAGTACTTC	CASSSDRTPYEQYF
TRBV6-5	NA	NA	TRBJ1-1	TGTGCCAGCAGCATCGGGGGAACTGAAGCTTTCTTT	CASSIGGTEAFF
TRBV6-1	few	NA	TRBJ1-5	TGTGCCAGCATGCCAGATCAGCCCCAGCATTTT	CASMPDQPQHF
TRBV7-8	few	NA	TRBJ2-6	TGTGCCAGCAGCTCCTTCGCCTTTAGCTCTGGGGCCAACGTCCTGACTTTC	CASSSFAFSSGANVLTF
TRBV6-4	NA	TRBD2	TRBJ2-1	TGTGCCAGCAGTGAGGGGAGCGGGACCGGAAATGAGCAGTTCTTC	CASSEGSGTGNEQFF
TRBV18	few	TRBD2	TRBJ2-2	TGTGCCAGCTCACCACCGACTAGCGGAAAGAACACCGGGGAGCTGTTTTTT	CASSPPTSGKNTGELFF
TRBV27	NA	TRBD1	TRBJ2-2	TGTGCCAGCAGGGACAGGGCGAGGACCGGGGAGCTGTTTTTT	CASRDRARTGELFF